These 20 T cell receptor beta chains share one sample of origin, sequenced in a study of regulatory T cells in long-lasting Graves disease (dated by TCRdb to 2020 to 2023). The label giving this sample's time point can be read as: newly diagnosed GD, antithyroid drugs for less than 3 months. For both TCR sequencing and RNA sequencing, RNA was extracted from PBMCs in TRIzol. The library relied on multiplex PCR. Sequencing was carried out with an Illumina HiSeq 4000. TCR beta libraries were built with iRepertoire HTBI primers and Arm-PCR amplification of CDR3 regions. The public reads were reanalyzed by TCRdb: fastp trimming at Q25, MiXCR alignment, in-frame beta chains only. Every entry covers one CDR3 protein and lists the most common genes and DNA from its rows. In this sample the table shows about 540,000 distinct CDR3 sequences, about 13% of which occur a single time. Clones ranked in the top ten supply roughly a tenth of the sample.

These data also featured in a second study, about T cells in Graves' hyperthyroidism and ophthalmopathy.

The sample consisted of peripheral blood mononuclear cells (PBMCs), taken at new diagnosis, from a patient treated with antithyroid drugs. Every receptor here comes from a man aged 25-45 years with Graves disease. Donor details come from another sample of the same person, matched by shared clones.

This clonotype came up many times. The J gene is TRBJ2-3, the V gene TRBV5-1, with a possible D match to TRBD2 (5 bases). Germline values: CDR1 SGHRS, CDR2 YFSETQ. Deletions cut 2 bases from V and 5 bases from J, with 15 bases between. The CDR3 totals 15 residues. CDR3 residues: CASSLLAAGGDTQYF. CDR3 sequence (DNA): TGCGCCAGCAGCTTACTGGCGGCCGGAGGAGATACGCAGTATTTT.

There are a few counts of this clonotype. The chain is built from TRBV5-1 and TRBJ1-1, with D possibly being TRBD1 (5 bases). The germline V and J ends were trimmed by 0 bases and 5 bases, with 14 bases remaining between them. CDR3 length equals 15 residues. CDR1 is SGHRS, CDR2 YFSETQ, per germline. The CDR3 loop reads CASSLDWGGGTEAFF. The CDR3 region has the DNA TGCGCCAGCAGCTTGGACTGGGGGGGAGGTACTGAAGCTTTCTTT.

Note on this clonotype: This may be a read error: a much more frequent sequence differs by one nucleotide. The V and J genes are TRBV6-2 or TRBV6-3 and TRBJ1-5; D call uncertain. The CDR3 contains 11 residues. The germline V gene has CDR1 MNHEY and CDR2 SVGEGT. Trimming cost V 5 bases and J 5 bases, with 4 bases left between them. Written as DNA, the CDR3 is TGTGCCAGCAGTGACCATCAGCCCCAGCATTTT. Translated, it gives CASSDHQPQHF.

V is TRBV12-3 or TRBV12-4 and J is TRBJ2-1; 9 positions agree with TRBD2. This CDR3 is 17 amino acids long. The V and J ends lost 8 bases and 4 bases, in that order; junction bases with no gene match: 15. The CDR3 DNA reads TGTGCCAGCGGTCCGGGTGGTAGCGGGGGCAATTACAATGAGCAGTTCTTC. It translates to CASGPGGSGGNYNEQFF.

This clonotype has at least ten counts. This chain uses TRBV7-9 with TRBJ2-7; D unresolved. Germline V CDR1 and CDR2: SEHNR, FQNEAQ (reference sequence). The length of the CDR3 is 13 residues. Trimming removed 2 bases from V and 3 bases from J, with 8 bases in between. CDR3 amino acids: CASSLLGNYEQYF. Written as DNA, the CDR3 is TGTGCCAGCAGCTTACTTGGCAACTACGAGCAGTACTTC.

This clonotype has at least ten counts. The chain joins TRBV7-9 to TRBJ1-4, with D uncertain. The CDR3 is 15 amino acids. Germline V gene sequence: CDR1 SEHNR, CDR2 FQNEAQ (reference sequence). V shed 1 base and J shed 4 bases, with 10 bases lying between them. DNA for the CDR3: TGTGCCAGCAGCTTAGAGTGGGTTGGTAATGAAAAACTGTTTTTT. Amino acid sequence: CASSLEWVGNEKLFF. Combining the CDR3 with reference TRBV7-9 and TRBJ1-4 gives the whole variable domain DTGVSQNPRHKITKRGQNVTFRCDPISEHNRLYWYRQTLGQGPEFLTYFQNEAQLEKSRLLSDRFSAERPKGSFSTLEIQRTEQGDSAMYLCASSLEWVGNEKLFFGSGTQLSVL.

In its sample, this clonotype was seen many times. The chain recombines TRBV20-1 with TRBJ2-5; no clear D. This CDR3 is built from 11 residues. Trimming pared 6 bases from V and 5 bases from J, leaving 10 bases between. The germline V gene encodes CDR1 DFQATT and CDR2 SNEGSKA (reference sequence). CDR3 nucleotides: TGCAGTGCCGGCGGTGGGGAGACCCAGTACTTC. Its protein product is CSAGGGETQYF.

The sample holds a few counts of this clonotype. The junction and the germline gene differ at one end; a read error may be behind it. The chain uses TRBV27 and TRBJ1-2; weak D call: TRBD1 (6 bases). CDR3 length equals 13 residues. Germline V gene lookup returns CDR1 MNHEY and CDR2 SMNVEV (reference sequence). CDR3 sequence reads: CASSQQGLYGFTF. The CDR3 DNA reads TGTGCCAGCAGCCAACAGGGACTCTATGGCTTCACCTTC.

This clonotype was detected many times. V usage is TRBV12-3 or TRBV12-4 and J usage is TRBJ2-7; 8 positions match TRBD1. The CDR3 length is 13 residues. V shed 7 bases and J 2 bases; nucleotides not matched to a gene: 4. DNA of the CDR3: TGTGCCAGCACCCGGGACAGGACCTACGAGCAGTACTTC. Translation gives CASTRDRTYEQYF.

In this sample, this clonotype turned up many times. The gene calls are TRBV18 and TRBJ2-7; D is undetermined. This CDR3 comprises 14 residues. Trimming removed 1 base at V and 2 bases at J, with 9 bases between. In germline, CDR1 is KGHSH, CDR2 LQKENI. CDR3 protein: CASSPLDPAYEQYF. DNA of the CDR3: TGTGCCAGCTCACCACTAGACCCCGCCTACGAGCAGTACTTC.

This clonotype was seen a single time. This clone may be a read error of a much larger clone one base away. This CDR3 is missing its conserved last phenylalanine or tryptophan, likely due to a read error. The chain recombines TRBV11-3 with TRBJ1-1; D is unclear. This CDR3 is built from 13 residues. Germline V lookup: CDR1 SGHNT, CDR2 YENEEA. Trimming took 6 bases from V and 3 from J, leaving 11 bases between them. Here the CDR3 DNA reads TGTGCCAGCAGTTGGGTTCCGGACACTGAAGCTTTCTCT. This translates into CASSWVPDTEAFS.

This clonotype was counted ten times or more. The chain couples TRBV12-3 or TRBV12-4 to TRBJ1-2; possible D gene TRBD1, 5 bases. The V and J ends lost 5 bases and 8 bases respectively, with 12 bases between them. This CDR3 has 12 residues. CDR3 sequence (DNA): TGTGCCAGCAGTGTTATGAGGGGAGGCTACACCTTC. This gives the protein CASSVMRGGYTF.

This clonotype was seen a handful of times. The chain has TRBV18 and TRBJ1-5, with D possibly TRBD1 on 6 matching bases. The CDR3 totals 14 residues. Between the trimmed V and J ends, which lost 2 bases and 4 bases, there was a span of 9 bases. From germline, CDR1 is KGHSH and CDR2 LQKENI. The CDR3 DNA reads as TGTGCCAGCTCACCAGCGGACAGTAATCAGCCCCAGCATTTT. Translation: CASSPADSNQPQHF.

This clonotype was seen ten or more times. This chain links TRBV25-1 with TRBJ2-1; a possible D gene is TRBD2 (5 bases). The CDR3 has 12 amino acids. V lost 6 bases to trimming and J lost 3 bases, with 6 bases between them. CDR1 is MGHDK and CDR2 is SYGVNS in the germline V gene. The CDR3 DNA is TGTGCCAGCAGCGGGGACTACAATGAGCAGTTCTTC. Its protein product is CASSGDYNEQFF. Drawing the rest from reference TRBV25-1 and TRBJ2-1, the complete variable domain is EADIYQTPRYLVIGTGKKITLECSQTMGHDKMYWYQQDPGMELHLIHYSYGVNSTEKGDLSSESTVSRIRTEHFPLTLESARPSHTSQYLCASSGDYNEQFFGPGTRLTVL.

The V call is TRBV19, the J call TRBJ2-4; no clear D gene. V gave up 6 bases and J gave up 9 bases, with 18 bases separating them. CDR1 and CDR2 (germline): LNHDA, SQIVND (reference sequence). The CDR3 contains 14 residues. The CDR3 DNA is TGTGCCAGTAGAGTCCCACAGCCAGGCGGCATTCAGTACTTC. Translating gives CASRVPQPGGIQYF.

This clonotype came up once. Possible read error: a much larger clone is one base away. The genes are TRBV27 and TRBJ2-3; D tentatively reads TRBD1 or TRBD2 (5 bases each). The germline V gene has CDR1 MNHEY and CDR2 SMNVEV (reference sequence). The CDR3 length is 18 residues. Trimming shortened V by 6 bases and J by 8 bases, and 30 bases separated the two germline ends. The CDR3, as DNA: TGTGCCAGCAGACCTCCCTGGGGCGGGCGGAATCGGGCAGGTACGCAGTATTTT. Translated, it gives CASRPPWGGRNRAGTQYF.

In its sample, this clonotype was seen many times. The CDR3 loop is CASSELSGTSGRSGELFF. The CDR3, as DNA: TGTGCCAGCAGTGAATTGTCAGGGACTAGCGGGAGGTCCGGGGAGCTGTTTTTT. The chain carries TRBV2 and TRBJ2-2; 15 bases match TRBD2. The CDR3 consists of 18 residues. Germline loops: CDR1 SNHLY, CDR2 FYNNEI. Trimming removed 2 bases from V and 6 bases from J; junction bases left unmatched: 7.

The chain is built from TRBV10-2 and TRBJ2-3; D not certain. CDR1 is WSHSY and CDR2 is SAAADI in the germline V gene. Deletions cut 0 bases from V and 5 bases from J, with 9 bases between. The CDR3 totals 14 residues. DNA of the CDR3: TGCGCCAGCAGTGAGTCGGGTCTGAGAGATACGCAGTATTTT. This gives the protein CASSESGLRDTQYF.

This clonotype occurred many times. V usage is TRBV7-9 and J usage is TRBJ2-5, with 7 bases fitting TRBD1. Germline V gene lookup returns CDR1 SEHNR and CDR2 FQNEAQ (reference sequence). Trimming cost V 1 base and J 4 bases; bases outside gene matches: 6. The length of the CDR3 is 15 residues. The DNA for the CDR3 is TGTGCCAGCAGCTTAGTGTACAGGGGACGAGAGACCCAGTACTTC. Residues: CASSLVYRGRETQYF.

This clonotype was detected many times. This chain links TRBV12-3 or TRBV12-4 with TRBJ2-1, with D perhaps matching TRBD1 (6 bases). The V end lost 6 bases, the J end lost 7 bases, and 19 bases lay between the germline ends. CDR3 length: 15 residues. CDR3 DNA sequence: TGTGCCAGCAGGGTGACAGGTGGAGGCGGGAATGAGCAGTTCTTC. The encoded protein is CASRVTGGGGNEQFF.